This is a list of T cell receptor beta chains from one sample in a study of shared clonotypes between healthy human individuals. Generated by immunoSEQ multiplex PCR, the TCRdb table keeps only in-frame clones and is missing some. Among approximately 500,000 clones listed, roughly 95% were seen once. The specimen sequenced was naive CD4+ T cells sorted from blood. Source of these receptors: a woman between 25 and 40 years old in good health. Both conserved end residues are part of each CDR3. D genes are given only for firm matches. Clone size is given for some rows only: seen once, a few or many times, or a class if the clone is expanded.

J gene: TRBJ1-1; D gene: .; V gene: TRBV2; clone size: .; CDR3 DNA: TGTGCCAGCAGCCCCCAGGGTACTAACACTGAAGCTTTCTTT; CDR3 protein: CASSPQGTNTEAFF
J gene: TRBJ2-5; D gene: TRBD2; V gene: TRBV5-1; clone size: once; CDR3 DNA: TGCGCCAGCATGTTATCCCCGACTAGCGTAAGCCAAGAGACCCAGTACTTC; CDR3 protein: CASMLSPTSVSQETQYF
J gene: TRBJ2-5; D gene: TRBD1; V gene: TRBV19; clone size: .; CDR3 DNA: TGTGCCAGTAGTATTTCCAGGGGGATTAGTGTAGAGACCCAGTACTTC; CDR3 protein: CASSISRGISVETQYF
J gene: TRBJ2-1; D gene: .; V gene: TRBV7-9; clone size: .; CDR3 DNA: TGTGCCAGCAGCTCCAGGGGCGGGGATCTAAATGAGCAGTTCTTC; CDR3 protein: CASSSRGGDLNEQFF
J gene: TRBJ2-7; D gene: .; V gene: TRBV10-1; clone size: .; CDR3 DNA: TGCGCCAGCAGTGAGATACAGGGATTCGGCGAGCAGTACTTC; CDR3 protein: CASSEIQGFGEQYF
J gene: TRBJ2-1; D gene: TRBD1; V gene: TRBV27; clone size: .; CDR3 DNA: TGTGCCAGCAGACTCACAGGGGGCGCGGAGCAGTTCTTC; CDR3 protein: CASRLTGGAEQFF
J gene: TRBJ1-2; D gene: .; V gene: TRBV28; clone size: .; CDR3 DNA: TGTGCCAGCAGTTTACCTCCGAATACTGGGAACTATGGCTACACCTTC; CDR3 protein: CASSLPPNTGNYGYTF
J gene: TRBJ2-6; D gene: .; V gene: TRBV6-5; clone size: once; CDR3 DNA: TGTGCCAGCCGCAGGGTCTCCTCTGGGGCCAACGTCCTGACTTTC; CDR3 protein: CASRRVSSGANVLTF
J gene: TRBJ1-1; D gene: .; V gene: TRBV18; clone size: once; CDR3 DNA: TGTGCCAGCTCACCGGGATCGGGGGACACTGAAGCTTTCTTT; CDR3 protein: CASSPGSGDTEAFF
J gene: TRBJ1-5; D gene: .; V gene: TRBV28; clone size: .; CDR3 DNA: TGTGCCAGCAGTTTGCAGTATTGGGGCAATCAGCCCCAGCATTTT; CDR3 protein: CASSLQYWGNQPQHF
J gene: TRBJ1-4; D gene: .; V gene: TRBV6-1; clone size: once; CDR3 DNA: TGTGCCAGCAGTGAACGGGAAAAACTGTTTTTT; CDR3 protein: CASSEREKLFF
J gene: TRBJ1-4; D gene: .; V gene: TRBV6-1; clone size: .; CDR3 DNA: TGTGCCAGCAGTGCCCAGAAGGGGGCAACTAATGAAAAACTGTTTTTT; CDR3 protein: CASSAQKGATNEKLFF
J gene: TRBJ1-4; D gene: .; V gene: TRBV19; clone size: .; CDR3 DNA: TGTGCCAGTAGTAGCAGCGCAACTAATGAAAAACTGTTTTTT; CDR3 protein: CASSSSATNEKLFF